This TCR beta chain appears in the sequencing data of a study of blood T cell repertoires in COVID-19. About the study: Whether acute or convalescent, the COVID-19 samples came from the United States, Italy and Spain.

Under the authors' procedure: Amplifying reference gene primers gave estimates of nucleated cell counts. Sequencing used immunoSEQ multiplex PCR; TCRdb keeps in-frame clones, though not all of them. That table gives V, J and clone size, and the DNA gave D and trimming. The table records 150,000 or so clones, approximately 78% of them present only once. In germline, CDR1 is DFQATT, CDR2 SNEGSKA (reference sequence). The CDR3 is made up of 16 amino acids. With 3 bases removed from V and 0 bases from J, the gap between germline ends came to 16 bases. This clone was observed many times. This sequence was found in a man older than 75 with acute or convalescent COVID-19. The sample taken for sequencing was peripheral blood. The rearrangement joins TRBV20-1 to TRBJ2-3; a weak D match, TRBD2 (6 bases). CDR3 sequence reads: CSASSLARGSTDTQYF. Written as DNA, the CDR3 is TGCAGTGCTAGTTCCTTAGCGCGGGGAAGCACAGATACGCAGTATTTT.